The 29 T cell receptor beta chains below were found in one sample sequenced in a study of shared clonotypes between healthy human individuals. Produced via immunoSEQ multiplex PCR; TCRdb's table is partial and in-frame only. The sample carries about 1.5 million clones, around 97% recorded once. Sequencing was carried out using naive CD4+ T cells sorted from blood. The sample's subset: CD45RA+ positively selected. These TCRs come from a man younger than 45 in good health.

The CDR3 region is CSVRFRDRGNEQFF. In DNA, the CDR3 is TGCAGCGTTCGGTTTCGAGACAGGGGTAATGAGCAGTTCTTC. The chain has TRBV29-1 and TRBJ2-1; 8 positions match TRBD1. The ends lost 5 bases at V and 7 bases at J; junction bases unmatched: 10. The CDR3 is 14 amino acids. Germline V lookup: CDR1 SQVTM, CDR2 ANQGSEA.

This chain uses TRBV19 with TRBJ2-7, with TRBD1 matching over 10 bases. CDR3 length: 15 amino acids. Germline CDR1 LNHDA, CDR2 SQIVND (reference sequence). With 6 bases clipped from V and 2 bases from J, the junction kept 7 bases outside the gene matches. The CDR3 DNA is TGTGCCAGTAGCCCCGGGACAGGGGATCCCTACGAGCAGTACTTC. It codes for CASSPGTGDPYEQYF.

This chain connects TRBV29-1 to TRBJ2-1, with D tentatively TRBD2 (5 bases). Looked up from germline, CDR1 is SQVTM and CDR2 is ANQGSEA. The CDR3 is 14 residues long. Between the trimmed V and J ends, which lost 7 bases and 3 bases, there was a span of 16 bases. CDR3 nucleotides: TGCAGCGCCCGGGGAGTGATTGGCTACAATGAGCAGTTCTTC. Amino acids: CSARGVIGYNEQFF.

CDR3 residues: CASSPGGSRAYEQYF. In DNA form, the CDR3 reads TGTGCCAGCAGCCCCGGGGGTTCTAGAGCCTACGAGCAGTACTTC. J is TRBJ2-7 and V is TRBV7-2; D possibly corresponds to TRBD2 (6 bases). V was trimmed by 5 bases and J by 2 bases, leaving 16 bases between them. CDR1 SGHTA and CDR2 FQGNSA come from the germline V gene. The CDR3 is 15 amino acids.

DNA of the CDR3: TGTGCCAGCAGTTCCGACAGGGGAATATCCACCTCCTCCTACGAGCAGTACTTC. It translates to CASSSDRGISTSSYEQYF. This chain connects TRBV25-1 to TRBJ2-7; 8 bases are shared with TRBD1. The V and J ends lost 5 bases and 0 bases, in that order; junction bases with no gene match: 15. The CDR3 is 18 amino acids. The germline V gene encodes CDR1 MGHDK and CDR2 SYGVNS.

The chain combines TRBV7-8 with TRBJ2-3; TRBD1 might be the D (7 bases). The germline gives CDR1 SGHVS, CDR2 FQNEAQ. V lost 5 bases and J 10 bases, leaving 19 bases between the germline ends. The CDR3 has 14 residues. The CDR3 sequence is CASSPRGTGDAQYF. CDR3 DNA: TGTGCCAGCAGCCCCAGGGGGACTGGGGACGCGCAGTATTTT.

This CDR3 is CASSLVVSGSPHEQYF. The CDR3 nucleotides read TGTGCCAGCTCACTAGTCGTTAGCGGGAGTCCCCACGAGCAGTACTTC. The gene calls are TRBV18 and TRBJ2-7, with 9 bases lining up with TRBD2. Germline V gene data show CDR1 as KGHSH and CDR2 as LQKENI. This CDR3 has 16 residues. Trimming removed 4 bases from V and 5 bases from J; junction bases left unmatched: 12. Full variable domain (outside the CDR3, taken from reference TRBV18 and TRBJ2-7): NAGVMQNPRHLVRRRGQEARLRCSPMKGHSHVYWYRQLPEEGLKFMVYLQKENIIDESGMPKERFSAEFPKEGPSILRIQQVVRGDSAAYFCASSLVVSGSPHEQYFGPGTRLTVT.

This chain connects TRBV7-2 to TRBJ1-5; a possible D gene is TRBD1 (6 bases). V was cut by 2 bases and J by 4 bases, with 9 bases left in between. CDR3 length: 14 residues. Germline values: CDR1 SGHTA, CDR2 FQGNSA. CDR3 nucleotide sequence: TGTGCCAGCAGCTTAAAAAGGGGGAATCAGCCCCAGCATTTT. As protein: CASSLKRGNQPQHF.

This chain connects TRBV30 to TRBJ2-3; a weak D match, TRBD2 (5 bases). The germline gives CDR1 GTSNPN, CDR2 SVGIG (reference sequence). V lost 7 bases and J 6 bases, leaving 14 bases between the germline ends. This CDR3 has 12 residues. CDR3 sequence: CASRPTRDTQYF. CDR3 nucleotide sequence: TGTGCCTCCCGCCCAACTAGGGATACGCAGTATTTT.

The V call is TRBV5-1, the J call TRBJ2-5, with 13 positions matching TRBD2. This CDR3 comprises 16 residues. The germline V gene encodes CDR1 SGHRS and CDR2 YFSETQ. V lost 1 base and J lost 3; bases outside the gene matches: 3. CDR3: CASSLNGLAGEETQYF. CDR3 nucleotide sequence: TGCGCCAGCAGCTTGAACGGACTAGCGGGAGAAGAGACCCAGTACTTC.

This sequence joins TRBV10-3 and TRBJ2-1; 10 bases align to TRBD2. The trim removed 3 bases at V and 10 bases at J, leaving 6 bases unmatched. The CDR3 runs 14 residues. In germline, CDR1 is ENHRY, CDR2 SYGVKD. The CDR3 region is CAISEVGLAREQFF. In nucleotides, the CDR3 is TGTGCCATCAGTGAAGTGGGACTAGCGAGAGAGCAGTTCTTC.

The chain links TRBV6-1 to TRBJ1-5; 8 bases map to TRBD1. Germline V gene sequence: CDR1 MNHNS, CDR2 SASEGT. V lost 1 base and J lost 6; bases outside the gene matches: 11. The CDR3 has 17 amino acids. This CDR3 reads CASSEVGQGAYGQPQHF. The DNA of the CDR3 is TGTGCCAGCAGTGAAGTGGGGCAGGGGGCGTACGGTCAGCCCCAGCATTTT.

The genes are TRBV9 and TRBJ1-3; D is unresolved. Trimming removed 0 bases from V and 7 bases from J, with 20 bases in between. Germline lookup yields CDR1 SGDLS and CDR2 YYNGEE. The CDR3 has 17 residues. CDR3 coding DNA: TGTGCCAGCAGCGTAGAGCCGGTGGGTCCCCAAGCTAACACCATATATTTT. Its protein product is CASSVEPVGPQANTIYF.

The count of this clone is one. The rearrangement uses TRBV18 and TRBJ2-1; 9 bases map to TRBD1. The CDR3 covers 17 residues. Trimming took 3 bases from V and 5 from J; bases not matched to a gene: 11. Germline-derived CDR1 and CDR2 are KGHSH and LQKENI. CDR3 bases: TGTGCCAGCTCACCCGGTGGAGGGACAGGGAATGACAATGAGCAGTTCTTC. Translating it yields CASSPGGGTGNDNEQFF.

The genes are TRBV7-9 and TRBJ2-2; 10 bases match TRBD2. The CDR3 spans 17 residues. Germline CDR1 and CDR2: SEHNR and FQNEAQ (reference sequence). V lost 4 bases and J lost 1; bases outside the gene matches: 6. CDR3: CASSWSGTSENTGELFF. Written as DNA, the CDR3 is TGTGCCAGCAGCTGGTCCGGGACTAGCGAGAACACCGGGGAGCTGTTTTTT.

This clone was seen just once. Other DNA sequences in the sample encode the same CDR3. V gene TRBV9 combines with J gene TRBJ2-3; D remains unclear. Germline CDR1 is SGDLS and CDR2 is YYNGEE. The CDR3 is made up of 14 amino acids. The germline V and J ends were trimmed by 0 bases and 0 bases, with 5 bases remaining between them. Here the CDR3 reads CASSVAVSTDTQYF. The CDR3 DNA is TGTGCCAGCAGCGTAGCGGTGAGCACAGATACGCAGTATTTT.

The gene calls are TRBV28 and TRBJ1-4; D remains ambiguous. The V end was cut by 6 bases, the J end by 7 bases, with 15 bases between. Germline values: CDR1 MDHEN, CDR2 SYDVKM. The CDR3 is 14 amino acids. The CDR3 region has the DNA TGTGCCAGCAGGCTCTCGGGGTTGGGTGAAAAACTGTTTTTT. The encoded protein is CASRLSGLGEKLFF.

The rearrangement uses TRBV7-9 and TRBJ1-1; unclear D gene. The ends were cut back, 3 bases at V and 5 bases at J, with 10 bases in the middle. The length of the CDR3 is 13 residues. Germline CDR1 reads SEHNR; CDR2 reads FQNEAQ (reference sequence). The CDR3, as DNA: TGTGCCAGCAGCTTCCTTAGAAAAACTGAAGCTTTCTTT. Its translation: CASSFLRKTEAFF. Filled out from reference TRBV7-9 and TRBJ1-1, the complete variable domain reads DTGVSQNPRHKITKRGQNVTFRCDPISEHNRLYWYRQTLGQGPEFLTYFQNEAQLEKSRLLSDRFSAERPKGSFSTLEIQRTEQGDSAMYLCASSFLRKTEAFFGQGTRLTVV.

To note about this clone: Other DNA variants within this sample encode the same CDR3. This chain joins TRBV6-6 and TRBJ2-2; 9 bases are shared with TRBD2. V shed 6 bases, J shed 4 bases, and the junction held 6 bases outside the gene matches. The CDR3 contains 15 residues. Germline V gives CDR1 MNHNY, CDR2 SVGAGI (reference sequence). The CDR3 is CASSQAGGSTGELFF. CDR3 bases: TGTGCCAGCAGCCAAGCGGGAGGAAGCACCGGGGAGCTGTTTTTT.

This clone appeared a single time. The chain links TRBV4-1 to TRBJ2-7; TRBD2 is a possible D gene (7 bases). V lost 10 bases, J lost 6 bases, and 28 bases lay in between. The germline gives CDR1 MGHRA, CDR2 YSYEKL. The CDR3 spans 16 residues. The CDR3 region has the DNA TGCGCCACCAGGGGTGGCGGGAGTCCATCATGGGGCGAGCAGTACTTC. Protein: CATRGGGSPSWGEQYF.

The chain uses TRBV9 and TRBJ2-1, with 15 nucleotides matching TRBD2. The CDR3 extends over 19 amino acids. J gave up 6 bases and V 3 bases, and 13 bases lay outside the gene matches. Germline CDR1 and CDR2: SGDLS and YYNGEE. CDR3 sequence reads: CASSAGTSGRLGKSNEQFF. CDR3 nucleotide sequence: TGTGCCAGCAGCGCCGGGACTAGCGGGAGGTTAGGCAAGTCCAATGAGCAGTTCTTC.

The chain recombines TRBV28 with TRBJ2-1; no clear D gene. The CDR3 is made up of 14 amino acids. Germline V CDR1 and CDR2: MDHEN, SYDVKM. The V end was cut by 6 bases, the J end by 4 bases, with 13 bases between. CDR3 nucleotides: TGTGCCAGCAGGGCCCCTCCGGCATACAATGAGCAGTTCTTC. Its protein product is CASRAPPAYNEQFF.

The chain carries TRBV4-3 and TRBJ2-3; D is unclear. This CDR3 has 14 residues. Deletions cut 0 bases from V and 2 bases from J, with 6 bases between. From germline, CDR1 is LGHNA and CDR2 YSLEER. CDR3 nucleotide sequence: TGCGCCAGCAGCCAAGATTCCTACACAGATACGCAGTATTTT. This gives the protein CASSQDSYTDTQYF.

The chain has TRBV2 and TRBJ2-1; 8 bases align to TRBD1. The germline V gene encodes CDR1 SNHLY and CDR2 FYNNEI. V trimming: 5 bases; J trimming: 7 bases; junction bases outside the gene matches: 10. CDR3 length: 15 residues. The CDR3: CASSPGQDPVNEQFF. The DNA of the CDR3 is TGTGCCAGCAGTCCGGGACAGGACCCAGTTAATGAGCAGTTCTTC.

The chain recombines TRBV6-4 with TRBJ2-1; 8 nucleotides match TRBD2. The V gene end was trimmed by 3 bases and the J gene end by 0 bases; junction bases not matched to a gene: 1. Germline V lookup: CDR1 MRHNA, CDR2 SNTAGT. CDR3 length equals 15 residues. CDR3 nucleotides: TGTGCCAGCAGTGAGCTAGCGGGCTCCTACAATGAGCAGTTCTTC. Amino acid sequence: CASSELAGSYNEQFF.

V usage is TRBV19 and J usage is TRBJ2-2, with 9 bases lining up with TRBD1. Unmatched junction bases numbered 10, after V lost 5 bases and J lost 6 bases. CDR1 is LNHDA, CDR2 SQIVND, per germline (reference sequence). CDR3 length: 16 amino acids. The CDR3 loop is CASSRSGTGFPGELFF. CDR3 coding DNA: TGTGCCAGTAGTCGATCCGGGACAGGGTTCCCCGGGGAGCTGTTTTTT.

CDR3 loop: CSVRLAPYEQYF. CDR3 DNA: TGCAGCGTCCGACTAGCGCCCTACGAGCAGTACTTC. V gene TRBV29-1 combines with J gene TRBJ2-7; 8 bases are shared with TRBD2. Germline CDR1 is SQVTM and CDR2 is ANQGSEA. Trimming took 6 bases from V and 2 from J; bases not matched to a gene: 3. The CDR3 totals 12 residues.

The chain employs TRBV4-3 and TRBJ1-1, with unresolved D. From germline, CDR1 is LGHNA and CDR2 YSLEER. V lost 1 base to trimming and J lost 0 bases, with 12 bases between them. CDR3 length: 16 residues. In DNA form, the CDR3 reads TGCGCCAGCAGCCAAGCCGGGCCACCTTTGAACACTGAAGCTTTCTTT. It codes for CASSQAGPPLNTEAFF.

The chain is built from TRBV5-1 and TRBJ1-4; TRBD1 aligns across 12 bases. This CDR3 spans 17 amino acids. Germline V gene data show CDR1 as SGHRS and CDR2 as YFSETQ. The ends lost 4 bases at V and 0 bases at J; junction bases unmatched: 4. The CDR3 DNA follows: TGCGCCAGCAGCCCGGGACAGGGGGCGGCAACTAATGAAAAACTGTTTTTT. Its protein is CASSPGQGAATNEKLFF.